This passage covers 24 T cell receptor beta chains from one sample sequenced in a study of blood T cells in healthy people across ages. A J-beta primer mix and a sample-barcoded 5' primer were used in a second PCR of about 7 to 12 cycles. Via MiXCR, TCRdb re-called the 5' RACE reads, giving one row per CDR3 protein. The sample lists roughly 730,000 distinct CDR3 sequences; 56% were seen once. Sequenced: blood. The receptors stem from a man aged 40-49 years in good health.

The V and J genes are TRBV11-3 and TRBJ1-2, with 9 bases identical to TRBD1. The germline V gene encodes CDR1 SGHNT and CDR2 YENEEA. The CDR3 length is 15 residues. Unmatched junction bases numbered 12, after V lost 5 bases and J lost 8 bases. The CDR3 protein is CASSPGTGTIKGYTF. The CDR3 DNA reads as TGTGCCAGCAGCCCCGGGACAGGGACGATTAAGGGCTACACCTTC.

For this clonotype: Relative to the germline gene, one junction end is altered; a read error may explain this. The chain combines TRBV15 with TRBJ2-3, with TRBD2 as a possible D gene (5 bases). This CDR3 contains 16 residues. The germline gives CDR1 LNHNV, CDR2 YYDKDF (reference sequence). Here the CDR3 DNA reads TGTGCCACCAGCAGAGAGGTACTTCCTAGCACAGATACTCAGTATTTT. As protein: CATSREVLPSTDTQYF. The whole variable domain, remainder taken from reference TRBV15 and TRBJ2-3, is DAMVIQNPRYQVTQFGKPVTLSCSQTLNHNVMYWYQQKSSQAPKLLFHYYDKDFNNEADTPDNFQSRRPNTSFCFLDIRSPGLGDTAMYLCATSREVLPSTDTQYFGPGTRLTVL.

CDR3 loop: CASSPGPGNEQFF. CDR3 nucleotides: TGTGCCAGCAGCCCAGGACCAGGCAATGAGCAGTTCTTC. The chain recombines TRBV14 with TRBJ2-1; D gene ambiguous. V lost 4 bases and J 6 bases, leaving 10 bases between the germline ends. The CDR3 is 13 amino acids. Germline V gene data show CDR1 as SGHDN and CDR2 as FVKESK.

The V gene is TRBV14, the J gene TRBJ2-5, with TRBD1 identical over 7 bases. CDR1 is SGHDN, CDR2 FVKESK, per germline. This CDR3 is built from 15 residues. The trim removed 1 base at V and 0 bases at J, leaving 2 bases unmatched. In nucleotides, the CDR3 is TGTGCCAGCAGCCAAGGAGACAGGGACCAAGAGACCCAGTACTTC. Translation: CASSQGDRDQETQYF. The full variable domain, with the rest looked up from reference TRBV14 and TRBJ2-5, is EAGVTQFPSHSVIEKGQTVTLRCDPISGHDNLYWYRRVMGKEIKFLLHFVKESKQDESGMPNNRFLAERTGGTYSTLKVQPAELEDSGVYFCASSQGDRDQETQYFGPGTRLLVL.

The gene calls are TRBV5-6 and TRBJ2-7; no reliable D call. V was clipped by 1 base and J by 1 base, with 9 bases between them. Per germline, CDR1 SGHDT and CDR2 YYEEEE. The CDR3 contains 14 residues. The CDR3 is CASSLSPTSYEQYF. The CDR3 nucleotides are TGTGCCAGCAGCTTGAGTCCTACATCCTACGAGCAGTACTTC.

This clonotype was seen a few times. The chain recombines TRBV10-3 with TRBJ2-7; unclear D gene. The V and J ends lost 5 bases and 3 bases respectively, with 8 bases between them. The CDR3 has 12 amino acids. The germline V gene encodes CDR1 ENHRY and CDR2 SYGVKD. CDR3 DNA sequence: TGTGCCATCAGTCCAGGTGGCTACGAGCAGTACTTC. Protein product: CAISPGGYEQYF.

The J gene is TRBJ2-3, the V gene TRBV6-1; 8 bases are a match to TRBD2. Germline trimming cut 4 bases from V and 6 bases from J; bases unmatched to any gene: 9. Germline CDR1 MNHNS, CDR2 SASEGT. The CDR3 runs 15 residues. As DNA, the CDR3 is TGTGCCAGCAGTGTAAGCGGGAGCGGATCGGATACGCAGTATTTT. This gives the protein CASSVSGSGSDTQYF.

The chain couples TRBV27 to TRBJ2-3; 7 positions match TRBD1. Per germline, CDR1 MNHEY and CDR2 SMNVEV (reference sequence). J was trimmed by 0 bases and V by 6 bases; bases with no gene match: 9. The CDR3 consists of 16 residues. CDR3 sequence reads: CASRKTGAVSTDTQYF. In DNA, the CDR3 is TGTGCCAGCAGAAAAACAGGGGCCGTGAGCACAGATACGCAGTATTTT.

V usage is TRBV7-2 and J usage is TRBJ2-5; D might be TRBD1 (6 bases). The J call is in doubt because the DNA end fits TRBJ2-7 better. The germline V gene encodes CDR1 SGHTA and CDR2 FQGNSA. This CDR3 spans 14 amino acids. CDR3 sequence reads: CASSFTGLPYEQYF. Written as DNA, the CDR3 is TGTGCCAGCAGCTTTACAGGGCTACCCTACGAGCAGTACTTC.

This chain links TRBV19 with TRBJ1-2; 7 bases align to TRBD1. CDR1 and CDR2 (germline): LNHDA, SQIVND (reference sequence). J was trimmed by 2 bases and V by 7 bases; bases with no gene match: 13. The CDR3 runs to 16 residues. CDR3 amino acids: CASIPQFRTGNYGYTF. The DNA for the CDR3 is TGTGCCAGTATCCCCCAGTTTAGGACAGGCAACTATGGCTACACCTTC.

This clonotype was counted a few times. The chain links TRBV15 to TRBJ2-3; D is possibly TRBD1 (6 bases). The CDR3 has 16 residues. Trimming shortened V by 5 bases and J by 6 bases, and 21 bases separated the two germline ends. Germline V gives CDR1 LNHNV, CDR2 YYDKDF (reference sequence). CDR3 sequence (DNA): TGTGCCACCAGCGTCTCCCGACAGGTGGCAGGGGATACGCAGTATTTT. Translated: CATSVSRQVAGDTQYF.

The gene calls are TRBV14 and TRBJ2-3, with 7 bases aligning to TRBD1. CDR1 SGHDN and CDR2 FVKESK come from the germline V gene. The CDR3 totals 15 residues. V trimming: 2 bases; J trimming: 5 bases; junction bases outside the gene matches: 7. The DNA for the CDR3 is TGTGCCAGCAGCCAACCGACAGGGATGCGAGATACGCAGTATTTT. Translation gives CASSQPTGMRDTQYF.

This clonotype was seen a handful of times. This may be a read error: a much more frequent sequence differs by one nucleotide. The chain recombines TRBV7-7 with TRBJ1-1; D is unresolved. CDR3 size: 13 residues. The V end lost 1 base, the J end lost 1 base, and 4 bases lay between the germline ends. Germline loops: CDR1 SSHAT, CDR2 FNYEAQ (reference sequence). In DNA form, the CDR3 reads TGTGCCAGCAGCTTAGACAAGAACACTGAAGCTTTCTTT. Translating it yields CASSLDKNTEAFF.

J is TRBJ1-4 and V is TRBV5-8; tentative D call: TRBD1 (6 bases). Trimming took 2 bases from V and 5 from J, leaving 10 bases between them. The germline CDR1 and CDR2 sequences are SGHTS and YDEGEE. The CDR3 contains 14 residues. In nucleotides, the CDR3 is TGTGCCAGCAGCTTCGGACAGCAAAATGAAAAACTGTTTTTT. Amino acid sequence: CASSFGQQNEKLFF.

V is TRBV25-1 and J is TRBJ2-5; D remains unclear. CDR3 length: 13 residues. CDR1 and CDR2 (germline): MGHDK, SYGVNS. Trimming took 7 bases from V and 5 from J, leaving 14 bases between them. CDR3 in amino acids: CASKGWGVETQYF. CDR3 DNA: TGTGCCAGCAAAGGGTGGGGTGTGGAGACCCAGTACTTC.

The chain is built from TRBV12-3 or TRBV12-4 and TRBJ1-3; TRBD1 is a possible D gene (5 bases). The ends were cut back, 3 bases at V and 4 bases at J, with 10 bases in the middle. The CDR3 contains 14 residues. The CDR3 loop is CASSFSGYGNTIYF. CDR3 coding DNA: TGTGCCAGCAGTTTCTCAGGGTACGGAAACACCATATATTTT.

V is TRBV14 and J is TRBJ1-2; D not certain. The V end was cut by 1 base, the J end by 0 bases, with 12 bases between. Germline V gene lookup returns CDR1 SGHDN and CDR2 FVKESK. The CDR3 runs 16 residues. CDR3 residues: CASSQGLGIANYGYTF. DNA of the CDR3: TGTGCCAGCAGCCAAGGACTGGGGATAGCTAACTATGGCTACACCTTC.

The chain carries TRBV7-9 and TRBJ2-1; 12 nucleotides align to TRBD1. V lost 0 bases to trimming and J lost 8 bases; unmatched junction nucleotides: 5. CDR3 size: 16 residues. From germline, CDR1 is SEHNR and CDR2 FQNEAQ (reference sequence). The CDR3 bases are TGTGCCAGCAGCTTAGCGCCGGGACAGGGGGCTTATGAGCAGTTCTTC. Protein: CASSLAPGQGAYEQFF.

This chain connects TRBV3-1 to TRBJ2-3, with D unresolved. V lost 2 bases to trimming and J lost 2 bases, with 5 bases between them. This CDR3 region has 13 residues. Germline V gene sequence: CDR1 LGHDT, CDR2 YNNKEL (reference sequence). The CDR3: CASSQHNTDTQYF. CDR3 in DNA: TGTGCCAGCAGCCAACACAACACAGATACGCAGTATTTT.

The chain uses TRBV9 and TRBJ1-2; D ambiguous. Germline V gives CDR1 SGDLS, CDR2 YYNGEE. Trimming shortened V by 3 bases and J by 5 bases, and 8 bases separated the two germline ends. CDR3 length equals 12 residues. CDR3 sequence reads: CASSANLYGYTF. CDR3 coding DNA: TGTGCCAGCAGCGCGAACCTATATGGCTACACCTTC.

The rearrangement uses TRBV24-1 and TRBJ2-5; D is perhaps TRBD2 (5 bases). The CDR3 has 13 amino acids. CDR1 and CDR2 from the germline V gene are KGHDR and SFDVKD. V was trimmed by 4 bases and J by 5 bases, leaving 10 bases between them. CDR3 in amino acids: CATSDLAWETQYF. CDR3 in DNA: TGTGCCACCAGTGACCTAGCATGGGAGACCCAGTACTTC.

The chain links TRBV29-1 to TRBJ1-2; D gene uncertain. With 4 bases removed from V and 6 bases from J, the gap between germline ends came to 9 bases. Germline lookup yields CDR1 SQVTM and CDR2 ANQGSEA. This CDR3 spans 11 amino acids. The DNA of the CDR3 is TGCAGCGTTGTTTGGGGAGATGGCTACACCTTC. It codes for CSVVWGDGYTF.

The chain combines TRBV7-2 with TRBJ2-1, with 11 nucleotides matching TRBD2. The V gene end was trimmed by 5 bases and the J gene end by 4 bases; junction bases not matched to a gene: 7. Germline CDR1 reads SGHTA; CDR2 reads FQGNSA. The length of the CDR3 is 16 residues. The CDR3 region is CASSHSGGVIYNEQFF. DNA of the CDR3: TGTGCCAGCAGCCATAGCGGGGGGGTAATATACAATGAGCAGTTCTTC.

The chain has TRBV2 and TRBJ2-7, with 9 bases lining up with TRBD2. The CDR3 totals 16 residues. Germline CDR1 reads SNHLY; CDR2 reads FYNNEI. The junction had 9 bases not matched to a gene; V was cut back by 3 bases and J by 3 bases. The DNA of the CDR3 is TGTGCCAGCAGTGATAATGGTAGCGGGGGCTACTACGAGCAGTACTTC. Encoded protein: CASSDNGSGGYYEQYF.